This TCR beta chain is from a study of vaccination effects on CD4 cells after COVID-19. As concerns this clone: Its target is not known.

At the end of 9 to 11 days of culture, CD4+ T cells were isolated. Participants completed two doses of the BNT162b2 or mRNA-1273 vaccine. General observations from the study: Late after vaccination, infection- and vaccine-induced clones showed marked clonal contraction. Vaccine-induced clones in healthy vaccinees cross-reacted with common cold coronaviruses in only 1 of 255 cases.

Assay: immunoSEQ multiplex PCR; the TCRdb copy retains only in-frame clones and omits some. This table has some 66,000 clones, approximately 79% appearing once. This CDR3 has 10 residues. In germline, CDR1 is KGHDR, CDR2 SFDVKD. V lost 11 bases, J lost 6 bases, and 1 base stayed unmatched. The J gene is TRBJ1-2, the V gene TRBV24-1; 8 nucleotides align to TRBD1. The specimen was CD4+ T cells from PBMCs cultured without peptide, collected after COVID-19 vaccination. This clonotype was obtained from a human donor who received a COVID-19 vaccine. CDR3 protein: CAKTGDGYTF. CDR3 coding DNA: TGTGCCAAGACAGGGGATGGCTACACCTTC.